Given below is one T cell receptor beta chain in context. Antigen unknown. The sample originates from a study of OX40 agonist ivuxolimab in advanced cancers. Germline CDR1 reads SGHRS; CDR2 reads YFSETQ. The CDR3 contains 13 residues. The J segment lost 5 bases and the V segment lost 6 bases, leaving 7 bases of the junction unmatched. Repertoires were generated with immunoSEQ multiplex PCR, while TCRdb's copy carries only in-frame clones and drops some. Of 50,000 to 75,000 clones in the sample, roughly 85% were seen once. Study-level results: Relative to CD4+ cells, CD8+ T cells on average had more expanded clones.

This rearrangement joins TRBV5-1 to TRBJ1-1; TRBD1 agrees at 7 bases. The sample was CD4+ or CD8+ T cells sorted from blood, taken in a trial of the OX40 agonist ivuxolimab. This TCR was recovered from an adult with an advanced solid tumor such as melanoma, head and neck, liver or kidney cancer. CDR3 DNA: TGCGCCAGCACCGGGACAGCGGCGACTGAAGCTTTCTTT. Its protein product is CASTGTAATEAFF. The complete variable domain, with remaining parts taken from reference TRBV5-1 and TRBJ1-1, reads KAGVTQTPRYLIKTRGQQVTLSCSPISGHRSVSWYQQTPGQGLQFLFEYFSETQRNKGNFPGRFSGRQFSNSRSEMNVSTLELGDSALYLCASTGTAATEAFFGQGTRLTVV.